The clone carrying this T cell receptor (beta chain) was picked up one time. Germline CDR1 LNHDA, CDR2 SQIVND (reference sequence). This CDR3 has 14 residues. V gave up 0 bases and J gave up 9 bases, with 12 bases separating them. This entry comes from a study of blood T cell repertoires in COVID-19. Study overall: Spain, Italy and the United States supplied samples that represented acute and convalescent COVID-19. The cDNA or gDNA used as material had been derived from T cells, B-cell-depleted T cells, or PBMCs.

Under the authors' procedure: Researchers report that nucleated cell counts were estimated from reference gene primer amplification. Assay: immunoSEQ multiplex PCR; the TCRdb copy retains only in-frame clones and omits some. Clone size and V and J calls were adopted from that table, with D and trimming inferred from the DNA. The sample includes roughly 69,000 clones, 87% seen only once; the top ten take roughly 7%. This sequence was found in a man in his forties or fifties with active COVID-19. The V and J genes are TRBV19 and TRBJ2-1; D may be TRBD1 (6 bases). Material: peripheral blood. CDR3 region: CASSIDRQEPEQFF. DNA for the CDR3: TGTGCCAGTAGTATAGATAGACAGGAGCCTGAGCAGTTCTTC.